Following are 20 T cell receptor beta chains from one sample sequenced in a study of T cell changes during pregnancy in multiple sclerosis. Sequencing used immunoSEQ multiplex PCR; TCRdb keeps in-frame clones, though not all of them. The sample holds tens of thousands of clones, roughly 89% seen once. Sequencing was performed on peripheral blood, taken after pregnancy. These receptor sequences come from a female donor in good health, enrolled as a control in a pregnancy study.

The chain uses TRBV27 and TRBJ2-7; TRBD1 matches 7 bases. The CDR3 has 14 residues. Germline V gene sequence: CDR1 MNHEY, CDR2 SMNVEV (reference sequence). V dropped 8 bases and J dropped 0; count of bases not matched to a gene: 7. The CDR3, as DNA: TGTGCCAGCGCCGGGACAGAGACCTCCTACGAGCAGTACTTC. This translates into CASAGTETSYEQYF.

The genes are TRBV7-2 and TRBJ1-4, with a tentative D call TRBD1 (5 bases). There are 16 residues in the CDR3. Deletions cut 1 base from V and 5 bases from J, with 14 bases between. Germline values: CDR1 SGHTA, CDR2 FQGNSA. The CDR3, as DNA: TGTGCCAGCAGCTTAGAGGGGATGGTCCGCAATGAAAAACTGTTTTTT. Amino acids: CASSLEGMVRNEKLFF.

The CDR3 loop reads CASSIDLWQGSNQPQHF. The CDR3 DNA is TGTGCCAGTAGTATAGATCTTTGGCAGGGGAGCAATCAGCCCCAGCATTTT. The rearrangement links TRBV19 to TRBJ1-5; tentatively, D is TRBD1 (6 bases). CDR1 and CDR2 (germline): LNHDA, SQIVND (reference sequence). V dropped 0 bases and J dropped 1 base, with 13 bases sitting between them. This CDR3 contains 17 residues.

The chain recombines TRBV7-3 with TRBJ2-2; 8 bases match TRBD1. Losses at the gene ends were 5 bases for V and 1 base for J; bases not matched to a gene: 15. Germline V gene data show CDR1 as SGHTA and CDR2 as FQGTGA. The CDR3 totals 19 residues. CDR3 in amino acids: CASSPPRTGIKGNTGELFF. As DNA, the CDR3 is TGTGCCAGCAGCCCGCCCAGGACAGGGATTAAGGGGAACACCGGGGAGCTGTTTTTT.

As to this clone: Other DNA sequences from this sample encode an identical CDR3 as well. V and J are TRBV7-9 and TRBJ1-1; D gene uncertain. Germline V gene sequence: CDR1 SEHNR, CDR2 FQNEAQ (reference sequence). This CDR3 region has 11 residues. Trimming took 5 bases from V and 5 from J, leaving 6 bases between them. CDR3 bases: TGTGCCAGCAGCCCCGGGACTGAAGCTTTCTTT. Its translation: CASSPGTEAFF.

The genes are TRBV5-1 and TRBJ1-2; D remains unclear. There are 12 residues in the CDR3. With 0 bases removed from V and 7 bases from J, the gap between germline ends came to 7 bases. CDR1 and CDR2 from the germline V gene are SGHRS and YFSETQ. CDR3 in amino acids: CASSLDTGGYTF. The CDR3 DNA follows: TGCGCCAGCAGCTTGGATACTGGTGGCTACACCTTC. Full variable domain (outside the CDR3, taken from reference TRBV5-1 and TRBJ1-2): KAGVTQTPRYLIKTRGQQVTLSCSPISGHRSVSWYQQTPGQGLQFLFEYFSETQRNKGNFPGRFSGRQFSNSRSEMNVSTLELGDSALYLCASSLDTGGYTFGSGTRLTVV.

V and J are TRBV19 and TRBJ1-1; D call uncertain. Trimming took off 6 bases at V and 1 base at J, with 6 bases between the two ends. Germline-derived CDR1 and CDR2 are LNHDA and SQIVND (reference sequence). The CDR3 totals 12 residues. The CDR3: CASSRGNTEAFF. CDR3 in DNA: TGTGCCAGTAGCCGGGGGAACACTGAAGCTTTCTTT.

A single count supports this clone. The chain is built from TRBV7-2 and TRBJ1-2; no definite D call. The CDR3 runs to 13 residues. CDR1 is SGHTA, CDR2 FQGNSA, per germline. V lost 3 bases, J lost 0 bases, and 5 bases lay in between. CDR3 DNA sequence: TGTGCCAGCAGCTTCACACCTAACTATGGCTACACCTTC. It translates to CASSFTPNYGYTF. Filled out from reference TRBV7-2 and TRBJ1-2, the complete variable domain reads GAGVSQSPSNKVTEKGKDVELRCDPISGHTALYWYRQSLGQGLEFLIYFQGNSAPDKSGLPSDRFSAERTGGSVSTLTIQRTQQEDSAVYLCASSFTPNYGYTFGSGTRLTVV.

This clone was observed a few times. This chain uses TRBV19 with TRBJ1-4, with D possibly being TRBD1 (6 bases). Trimming took 8 bases from V and 7 from J, leaving 17 bases between them. Germline V CDR1 and CDR2: LNHDA, SQIVND (reference sequence). This CDR3 spans 14 amino acids. The CDR3 DNA reads as TGTGCCAGTCGAACCGGGACAACAAGTGAAAAACTGTTTTTT. This encodes CASRTGTTSEKLFF.

The chain has TRBV5-4 and TRBJ1-3; TRBD1 matches 10 bases. Germline V gene sequence: CDR1 SGHNT, CDR2 YYREEE (reference sequence). Trimming took 4 bases from V and 6 from J; bases not matched to a gene: 7. There are 15 residues in the CDR3. Here the CDR3 DNA reads TGTGCCAGCAGCATAGAGGACAGGGGGGAAAACACCATATATTTT. Translated: CASSIEDRGENTIYF.

The chain couples TRBV29-1 to TRBJ2-3, with D tentatively TRBD2 (7 bases). The CDR3 contains 15 residues. Germline CDR1 is SQVTM and CDR2 is ANQGSEA. V shed 1 base and J shed 3 bases, with 14 bases lying between them. The CDR3 reads CSVEGEGVGTDTQYF. CDR3 DNA sequence: TGCAGCGTTGAAGGGGAGGGGGTCGGTACAGATACGCAGTATTTT.

The chain employs TRBV27 and TRBJ1-1; no firm D call. The length of the CDR3 is 13 residues. CDR1 MNHEY and CDR2 SMNVEV come from the germline V gene (reference sequence). Trimming left V 8 bases short and J 4 bases short, with 14 bases between. CDR3 sequence reads: CASSPGFGTEAFF. The CDR3 DNA follows: TGTGCCAGCTCCCCCGGTTTCGGCACTGAAGCTTTCTTT.

This chain links TRBV10-3 with TRBJ2-2; 8 positions agree with TRBD1. Germline values: CDR1 ENHRY, CDR2 SYGVKD. This CDR3 is built from 15 residues. The J segment lost 2 bases and the V segment lost 7 bases, leaving 6 bases of the junction unmatched. DNA of the CDR3: TGTGCCATCACTACAGGACAGGGCAACACCGGGGAGCTGTTTTTT. Residues: CAITTGQGNTGELFF.

The V and J genes are TRBV27 and TRBJ1-4; unclear D gene. V lost 5 bases, J lost 4 bases, and 11 bases lay in between. The germline CDR1 and CDR2 sequences are MNHEY and SMNVEV (reference sequence). CDR3 size: 14 residues. The CDR3 bases are TGTGCCAGCAGTCGGTGGTCCGGTAATGAAAAACTGTTTTTT. Amino acids: CASSRWSGNEKLFF.

The rearrangement joins TRBV10-3 to TRBJ1-1; TRBD1 is a possible D gene (5 bases). V gave up 6 bases and J gave up 4 bases, with 12 bases separating them. Per the germline V gene, CDR1 is ENHRY and CDR2 is SYGVKD. The CDR3 contains 13 residues. The CDR3 DNA follows: TGTGCCATCAGCCAGGGTTTCGGCACTGAAGCTTTCTTT. Encoded protein: CAISQGFGTEAFF.

The chain recombines TRBV10-1 with TRBJ2-5; no firm D call. CDR1 and CDR2 from the germline V gene are WNHNN and SYGVQD (reference sequence). The V end lost 3 bases, the J end lost 4 bases, and 3 bases lay between the germline ends. The CDR3 runs 11 residues. The CDR3 sequence is CASSDLETQYF. For the CDR3, the DNA is TGCGCCAGCAGTGACTTAGAGACCCAGTACTTC.

This rearrangement joins TRBV4-2 to TRBJ2-7, with 9 positions matching TRBD2. The germline CDR1 and CDR2 sequences are LGHNA and YNFKEQ. Trimming removed 4 bases from V and 5 bases from J; junction bases left unmatched: 15. The CDR3 is made up of 17 amino acids. This CDR3 reads CASSPPAQSGGRDEQYF. The CDR3, as DNA: TGTGCCAGCAGCCCCCCTGCCCAAAGCGGGGGGCGGGACGAGCAGTACTTC.

The V and J genes are TRBV7-9 and TRBJ2-7, with a weak D call TRBD1 (5 bases). Germline V CDR1 and CDR2: SEHNR, FQNEAQ (reference sequence). The CDR3 is 11 residues long. Trimming took 4 bases from V and 7 from J, leaving 8 bases between them. The DNA of the CDR3 is TGTGCCAGCAGCTCGCACAGGGAGCAGTACTTC. Its translation is CASSSHREQYF.

The V call is TRBV12-5, the J call TRBJ2-1; D perhaps matches TRBD2 (5 bases). The CDR3 runs to 12 residues. Deletions cut 7 bases from V and 15 bases from J, with 19 bases between. In germline, CDR1 is LGHNT, CDR2 FRNRAP. CDR3 DNA sequence: TGTGCTAGTGCCTTCTCCCGGGGTGCAGGGTTCTTC. Translating gives CASAFSRGAGFF.

The chain carries TRBV7-9 and TRBJ1-1; D is perhaps TRBD1 (5 bases). Germline loops: CDR1 SEHNR, CDR2 FQNEAQ (reference sequence). The CDR3 loop spans 14 amino acids. The V end lost 5 bases, the J end lost 6 bases, and 16 bases lay between the germline ends. CDR3 coding DNA: TGTGCCAGCAGCCAGGGCCAAAGGGCAGCTGAAGCTTTCTTT. Translation gives CASSQGQRAAEAFF.